This TCR beta chain was found in a study of shared clonotypes between healthy human individuals. TCRdb's copy holds only in-frame clones and misses some; the assay was immunoSEQ multiplex PCR. This sample has 490,000 or so clones, with 76% found just once. General study points: The authors expected sequencing depth to affect clonotype sharing among donors.

Tens of millions of PBMCs went into genomic DNA for unsorted samples. With regard to this clone: Its antigen remains unidentified.

Unmatched junction bases numbered 8, after V lost 6 bases and J lost 1 base. Germline CDR1 MNHEY, CDR2 SVGAGI. The CDR3 loop spans 15 amino acids. Sequencing was done on a sample of PBMCs. The chain has TRBV6-5 and TRBJ2-7, with 8 bases fitting TRBD1. The source of this sequence is a woman aged 40 to 49 in good health. Some clones in this sample may be carry-over from other donors' samples. CDR3 DNA: TGTGCCAGCAGCCGACCGGGACAGGCGTCCTACGAGCAGTACTTC. It specifies CASSRPGQASYEQYF.